These 16 T cell receptor beta chains were sequenced from one sample in a study of shared clonotypes between healthy human individuals. The repertoire was sequenced with immunoSEQ multiplex PCR; TCRdb's copy has only in-frame clones and lacks some. The sample has approximately 720,000 clones; 72% are singletons. Material for sequencing was memory CD4+ T cells sorted from blood. The subset was: CD45RA-negative fraction. The receptors come from a woman in her 30s in good health.

This clone was found once. The chain recombines TRBV6-1 with TRBJ2-5; TRBD1 might be the D (6 bases). The J call may be wrong; the DNA end is better matched by TRBJ2-7. CDR3 size: 15 residues. Germline CDR1 MNHNS, CDR2 SASEGT. The CDR3 DNA reads as TGTGCCAGCAGTGAACACCGGGACACTCAGTACGAGCAGTACTTC. Protein product: CASSEHRDTQYEQYF.

The sample holds many counts of this clone. The chain is built from TRBV6-4 and TRBJ2-2; D might be TRBD1 (7 bases). Germline V gives CDR1 MRHNA, CDR2 SNTAGT. The V and J ends lost 0 bases and 7 bases respectively, with 12 bases between them. CDR3 size: 15 residues. In DNA form, the CDR3 reads TGTGCCAGCAGTGACTCGGCAGGGGGGTTCGGGGAGCTGTTTTTT. Translating gives CASSDSAGGFGELFF.

The rearrangement uses TRBV27 and TRBJ1-2; TRBD1 matches at 10 bases. In germline, CDR1 is MNHEY, CDR2 SMNVEV (reference sequence). The junction had 18 bases not matched to a gene; V was cut back by 4 bases and J by 4 bases. This CDR3 has 19 residues. CDR3 region: CASSSRRQGALRVFYGYTF. CDR3 DNA sequence: TGTGCCAGCAGTTCGAGAAGACAGGGGGCGTTACGAGTCTTCTATGGCTACACCTTC.

The chain links TRBV7-9 to TRBJ2-1, with 14 positions matching TRBD2. Germline CDR1 reads SEHNR; CDR2 reads FQNEAQ (reference sequence). There are 17 residues in the CDR3. Trimming at V came to 4 bases and at J to 7 bases, leaving 9 bases not matched to a gene. This CDR3 is CASSSESGTSGSNEQFF. As DNA, the CDR3 is TGTGCCAGCAGCTCGGAGTCCGGGACTAGCGGGAGTAATGAGCAGTTCTTC. The full variable domain, its missing parts supplied by reference TRBV7-9 and TRBJ2-1, is DTGVSQNPRHKITKRGQNVTFRCDPISEHNRLYWYRQTLGQGPEFLTYFQNEAQLEKSRLLSDRFSAERPKGSFSTLEIQRTEQGDSAMYLCASSSESGTSGSNEQFFGPGTRLTVL.

This clone occurred a few times. This chain uses TRBV27 with TRBJ2-1; D is perhaps TRBD2 (6 bases). V was clipped by 5 bases and J by 11 bases, with 16 bases between them. This CDR3 region has 13 residues. Germline V gives CDR1 MNHEY, CDR2 SMNVEV (reference sequence). CDR3 in amino acids: CASSTLAQSKQFF. CDR3 nucleotide sequence: TGTGCCAGCAGTACACTAGCCCAATCGAAGCAGTTCTTC.

The V and J genes are TRBV11-2 and TRBJ1-1; no definite D call. This CDR3 is 13 amino acids long. The ends were cut back, 1 base at V and 1 base at J, with 4 bases in the middle. CDR1 SGHAT and CDR2 FQNNGV come from the germline V gene. CDR3 residues: CASSLVRNTEAFF. DNA for the CDR3: TGTGCCAGCAGCTTAGTTAGGAACACTGAAGCTTTCTTT.

The chain links TRBV11-3 to TRBJ1-2; D is ambiguous. Germline CDR1 and CDR2: SGHNT and YENEEA. The CDR3 covers 11 residues. Trimming took 5 bases from V and 4 from J, leaving 5 bases between them. CDR3: CASSPPYGYTF. CDR3 coding DNA: TGTGCCAGCAGCCCCCCCTATGGCTACACCTTC.

J is TRBJ1-3 and V is TRBV11-2; the D is unclear. The germline V and J ends were trimmed by 1 base and 0 bases, with 10 bases remaining between them. This CDR3 comprises 16 residues. CDR1 and CDR2 from the germline V gene are SGHAT and FQNNGV. The CDR3 sequence: CASSLGTLFSGNTIYF. The CDR3 region has the DNA TGTGCCAGCAGCTTAGGGACCCTATTCTCTGGAAACACCATATATTTT.

The V gene is TRBV19, the J gene TRBJ1-1; D unresolved. From germline, CDR1 is LNHDA and CDR2 SQIVND (reference sequence). The CDR3 spans 13 residues. Trimming took 9 bases from V and 1 from J, leaving 12 bases between them. This chain's CDR3 is CASKLGGNTEAFF. The CDR3 DNA is TGTGCCAGCAAACTGGGAGGGAACACTGAAGCTTTCTTT.

This chain connects TRBV27 to TRBJ2-7, with TRBD1 identical over 7 bases. Germline values: CDR1 MNHEY, CDR2 SMNVEV (reference sequence). The CDR3 covers 14 residues. The V segment lost 6 bases and the J segment 2 bases; nucleotides outside the gene matches: 7. CDR3 amino acids: CASRTSGQPYEQYF. The DNA of the CDR3 is TGTGCCAGCAGGACCTCGGGACAGCCCTACGAGCAGTACTTC.

The chain has TRBV28 and TRBJ1-2; tentatively, D is TRBD1 (6 bases). CDR1 and CDR2 (germline): MDHEN, SYDVKM. This CDR3 contains 13 residues. Trimming stripped 6 bases from V and 4 bases from J, with 12 bases between. CDR3 region: CASRHPRGYGYTF. CDR3 sequence (DNA): TGTGCCAGCAGACACCCCAGGGGCTATGGCTACACCTTC.

This clone was counted between two and nine times. The chain combines TRBV5-4 with TRBJ2-5; a weak D match, TRBD2 (6 bases). The CDR3 is made up of 13 amino acids. Trimming cost V 3 bases and J 4 bases, with 10 bases left between them. Germline assignment: CDR1 SGHNT and CDR2 YYREEE (reference sequence). In DNA, the CDR3 is TGTGCCAGCAGCTCCGCACTAGCAGAGACCCAGTACTTC. As protein: CASSSALAETQYF.

J is TRBJ2-5 and V is TRBV2; D assignment may be TRBD1 or TRBD2 (5 bases each). V lost 3 bases to trimming and J lost 5 bases, with 16 bases between them. The V gene's germline CDR1 is SNHLY and CDR2 FYNNEI. The CDR3 contains 15 residues. The CDR3 sequence is CASSDRDGGSETQYF. For the CDR3, the DNA is TGTGCCAGCAGTGACCGGGACGGCGGTTCTGAGACCCAGTACTTC.

About this clone: The same CDR3 arises from other DNA sequences in this sample as well. The chain employs TRBV18 and TRBJ2-7; D call uncertain. Trimming removed 5 bases from V and 1 base from J, with 3 bases in between. CDR3 length: 11 amino acids. Per germline, CDR1 KGHSH and CDR2 LQKENI. CDR3 region: CASSYSYEQYF. The CDR3 DNA is TGTGCCAGCTCATATTCCTACGAGCAGTACTTC.

The chain uses TRBV2 and TRBJ2-5; D is tentatively TRBD1 or TRBD2 (5 bases each). Germline CDR1 reads SNHLY; CDR2 reads FYNNEI. The ends were cut back, 7 bases at V and 1 base at J, with 16 bases in the middle. The CDR3 is 15 residues long. Written as DNA, the CDR3 is TGTGCCAGCACGCGTGGGGGAAGGGTCCAAGAGACCCAGTACTTC. It is translated as CASTRGGRVQETQYF.

CDR3 nucleotide sequence: TGTGCCAGCAGCGATCCGGGACTAGGGAGCTCCTACGAGCAGTACTTC. This gives the protein CASSDPGLGSSYEQYF. This chain connects TRBV7-9 to TRBJ2-7; 8 nucleotides line up with TRBD2. Germline V CDR1 and CDR2: SEHNR, FQNEAQ (reference sequence). CDR3 size: 16 residues. V shed 5 bases and J 0 bases; nucleotides not matched to a gene: 9.